This T cell receptor (beta chain) is drawn from a study of blood T cell repertoires in COVID-19. Authors' methods: The authors estimated nucleated cell counts from reference gene primer amplification. Generated by immunoSEQ multiplex PCR, the TCRdb table keeps only in-frame clones and is missing some. The V and J calls and clone size are taken from that table; D and trimming were inferred from the DNA. The sample lists 130,000 or so clones; more than 70% were seen once. Deletions cut 5 bases from V and 7 bases from J, with 14 bases between. CDR3 length: 13 residues. Germline V lookup: CDR1 SGHTA, CDR2 FQGTGA.

Sequencing was performed on peripheral blood. V is TRBV7-3 and J is TRBJ2-5; weak D call: TRBD2 (5 bases). The TCR sequence derives from a man in his sixties with acute or convalescent COVID-19. CDR3 residues: CASSPRPGGTQYF. DNA for the CDR3: TGTGCCAGCAGCCCTCGGCCAGGAGGGACCCAGTACTTC. The full variable domain, completed using reference TRBV7-3 and TRBJ2-5, is GAGVSQTPSNKVTEKGKYVELRCDPISGHTALYWYRQSLGQGPEFLIYFQGTGAADDSGLPNDRFFAVRPEGSVSTLKIQRTERGDSAVYLCASSPRPGGTQYFGPGTRLLVL.